The clone carrying this TCR beta chain was observed a few times. CDR3 size: 15 residues. Unmatched junction bases numbered 2, after V lost 3 bases and J lost 1 base. Germline V CDR1 and CDR2: SGDLS, YYNGEE. The data derive from a study of beta chain features in type 1 diabetes. About the research overall: All of the samples together had 85 million to 130 million sorted cells examined.

Expressed TCRB transcripts were sequenced because the entire RNA isolate underwent reverse transcription. The table came from immunoSEQ multiplex PCR; TCRdb's copy has only in-frame clones and leaves some out. Of under 250,000 clones listed, roughly 14% are singletons. The chain combines TRBV9 with TRBJ2-1; 9 bases agree with TRBD1. Sample: naive CD4+ T cells from blood. The receptor's source is a woman in her 40s in good health. The DNA for the CDR3 is TGTGCCAGCAGCGCTGGGACAGGGTCCTACAATGAGCAGTTCTTC. Translation gives CASSAGTGSYNEQFF.